The 20 T cell receptor beta chains presented below share a single source sample, sequenced in a study of Graves' ophthalmopathy and Graves' hyperthyroidism. Beta-chain TCR CDR3 regions were amplified from RNA transcripts. RT-PCR with HTBI primers came first, then second-round multiplex PCR. From the multiplex PCR reads, TCRdb called clonotypes with MiXCR, one entry per CDR3 protein. The profile shows 300,000 to 500,000 distinct CDR3 sequences, approximately 15% of them singletons. The sample taken for sequencing was peripheral blood. The receptors here all came from a young woman with stable Graves' hyperthyroidism.

The V call is TRBV7-2, the J call TRBJ2-7; 7 bases agree with TRBD2. The CDR3 sequence is 11 residues long. The V gene end was trimmed by 7 bases and the J gene end by 10 bases; junction bases not matched to a gene: 7. Germline V gene data show CDR1 as SGHTA and CDR2 as FQGNSA. The CDR3 reads CASILGGDQYF. As DNA, the CDR3 is TGTGCCAGCATCTTGGGGGGGGATCAGTACTTC.

As concerns this clonotype: This may be a read error: a much more frequent sequence differs by one nucleotide. The chain combines TRBV19 with TRBJ2-5; D perhaps matches TRBD2 (5 bases). The CDR3 sequence is 13 residues long. Germline V lookup: CDR1 LNHDA, CDR2 SQIVND (reference sequence). CDR3 nucleotide sequence: TGTGCCAGTAGTATAGGGCCGGGAAACATTCAGTGCTTC. This encodes CASSIGPGNIQCF.

The chain recombines TRBV24-1 with TRBJ1-1; D gene unclear. There are 14 residues in the CDR3. Germline V gene data show CDR1 as KGHDR and CDR2 as SFDVKD. Trimming cost V 3 bases and J 6 bases, with 13 bases left between them. CDR3 coding DNA: TGTGCCACCAGTGATCCGGGGAGAGGGTCTGAAGCTTTCTTT. As protein: CATSDPGRGSEAFF.

This clonotype occurred many times. The rearrangement uses TRBV24-1 and TRBJ1-6; TRBD1 matches at 10 bases. The CDR3 has 21 amino acids. CDR1 is KGHDR and CDR2 is SFDVKD in the germline V gene. Losses at the gene ends were 3 bases for V and 2 bases for J; bases not matched to a gene: 15. In nucleotides, the CDR3 is TGTGCCACCAGTGATCGGCACCCGGGACAGGGGCGCTCAGCCTATAATTCACCCCTCCACTTT. Amino acids: CATSDRHPGQGRSAYNSPLHF.

On this clonotype: At one end the junction does not follow the germline gene, possibly because of a read error. The rearrangement uses TRBV25-1 and TRBJ1-1, with 11 bases fitting TRBD1. CDR3 size: 18 residues. Germline CDR1 reads MGHDK; CDR2 reads SYGVNS. Here the CDR3 DNA reads TGTGCCAGCAGTGAATCTCTTGGGGGCGGGACAGGGGGAACTGGAGCTTTCTTT. As protein: CASSESLGGGTGGTGAFF.

This clonotype has only one observation. A much larger clone lies one base from this, so it may be a read error. V and J are TRBV12-3 or TRBV12-4 and TRBJ1-6, with 8 bases that match TRBD1. The CDR3 has 15 residues. Trimming removed 4 bases from V and 5 bases from J; junction bases left unmatched: 4. The CDR3 sequence: CASSYRDRNNSPLHF. The CDR3 nucleotides are TGTGCCAGCAGTTACCGGGACAGGAATAATTCACCCCTCCACTTT.

CDR3 nucleotides: TGTGCCACCAGGAAGGACAGGGAGGAGCAGCCCCAGCATTTT. Translated: CATRKDREEQPQHF. The rearrangement joins TRBV10-3 to TRBJ1-5; 8 bases are shared with TRBD1. V shed 10 bases and J 7 bases; nucleotides not matched to a gene: 12. This CDR3 contains 14 residues. Germline V gives CDR1 ENHRY, CDR2 SYGVKD.

This clonotype was detected ten times or more. V usage is TRBV7-8 and J usage is TRBJ2-7; D uncertain. The CDR3 totals 11 residues. From germline, CDR1 is SGHVS and CDR2 FQNEAQ. Trimming cost V 5 bases and J 6 bases, with 8 bases left between them. The chain's CDR3 is CASSGVGEQYF. The DNA of the CDR3 is TGTGCCAGCAGCGGGGTCGGCGAGCAGTACTTC. The variable domain in full, completed from reference TRBV7-8 and TRBJ2-7, reads GAGVSQSPRYKVAKRGQDVALRCDPISGHVSLFWYQQALGQGPEFLTYFQNEAQLDKSGLPSDRFFAERPEGSVSTLKIQRTQQEDSAVYLCASSGVGEQYFGPGTRLTVT.

This clonotype was seen at least ten times. The chain joins TRBV9 to TRBJ1-1; D unresolved. Germline CDR1 is SGDLS and CDR2 is YYNGEE. The CDR3 runs to 13 residues. With 6 bases removed from V and 3 bases from J, the gap between germline ends came to 12 bases. The CDR3 reads CASTLGGDTEAFF. CDR3 DNA: TGTGCCAGCACCCTAGGTGGTGACACTGAAGCTTTCTTT.

This clonotype was recorded many times. CDR3 DNA sequence: TGTGCCAGCAGCTTAGATGGGACAGCCAAAAACATTCAGTACTTC. Translation: CASSLDGTAKNIQYF. This rearrangement joins TRBV7-9 to TRBJ2-4; perhaps D is TRBD1 or TRBD2 (5 bases each). The germline gives CDR1 SEHNR, CDR2 FQNEAQ (reference sequence). V was clipped by 1 base and J by 0 bases, with 7 bases between them. The length of the CDR3 is 15 residues.

Ten or more counts support this clonotype. The chain recombines TRBV6-2 or TRBV6-3 with TRBJ1-1, with a possible D match to TRBD1 (5 bases). Germline V lookup: CDR1 MNHEY, CDR2 SVGEGT. CDR3 length: 15 residues. The V end was cut by 10 bases, the J end by 5 bases, with 23 bases between. This chain's CDR3 is CAITSIPGRRTEAFF. The DNA for the CDR3 is TGTGCCATCACGTCTATCCCGGGACGTAGAACTGAAGCTTTCTTT.

This clonotype was recorded many times. This rearrangement joins TRBV4-1 to TRBJ1-1; D not certain. V was clipped by 4 bases and J by 3 bases, with 12 bases between them. Germline-derived CDR1 and CDR2 are MGHRA and YSYEKL. The CDR3 sequence is 14 residues long. CDR3 region: CASSLGPLDTEAFF. In DNA form, the CDR3 reads TGCGCCAGCAGCCTCGGTCCCCTTGACACTGAAGCTTTCTTT.

This clonotype was found many times. The V call is TRBV7-8, the J call TRBJ2-7; D may be TRBD1 (6 bases). There are 15 residues in the CDR3. Trimming stripped 5 bases from V and 1 base from J, with 15 bases between. Germline V CDR1 and CDR2: SGHVS, FQNEAQ. The chain's CDR3 is CASSLLTGQSYEQYF. In DNA, the CDR3 is TGTGCCAGCAGCCTACTGACAGGTCAATCCTACGAGCAGTACTTC.

Many counts were recorded for this clonotype. The chain recombines TRBV4-1 with TRBJ1-2; D is uncertain. The CDR3 has 12 residues. Germline V gene lookup returns CDR1 MGHRA and CDR2 YSYEKL. Trimming removed 0 bases from V and 7 bases from J, with 6 bases in between. The CDR3 region has the DNA TGCGCCAGCAGCCAAGATCTATTTGGCTACACCTTC. This encodes CASSQDLFGYTF.

This clonotype came up many times. This chain connects TRBV11-3 to TRBJ2-2; no firm D call. V was pared by 7 bases and J by 4 bases, with 4 bases between. The CDR3 runs to 11 residues. CDR1 and CDR2 from the germline V gene are SGHNT and YENEEA. The CDR3 region is CASTFTGELFF. In DNA, the CDR3 is TGTGCCAGCACCTTCACCGGGGAGCTGTTTTTT.

This clonotype was counted ten times or more. CDR3 nucleotides: TGTGCCAGCACCGGACTAGCGGGGGAGCACGAGCAGTACTTC. Translated, it gives CASTGLAGEHEQYF. This chain joins TRBV6-2 or TRBV6-3 and TRBJ2-7; 13 nucleotides match TRBD2. The CDR3 sequence is 14 residues long. CDR1 is MNHEY, CDR2 SVGEGT, per germline. V lost 7 bases and J lost 5; bases outside the gene matches: 5.

This clonotype was recorded many times. The rearrangement joins TRBV27 to TRBJ2-5, with D unresolved. Germline V lookup: CDR1 MNHEY, CDR2 SMNVEV (reference sequence). The V and J ends lost 0 bases and 1 base respectively, with 9 bases between them. CDR3 length equals 15 residues. The CDR3 here is CASSLSTVPQETQYF. CDR3 DNA sequence: TGTGCCAGCAGTTTATCCACAGTTCCCCAAGAGACCCAGTACTTC.

In its sample, this clonotype was seen many times. The J gene is TRBJ2-6, the V gene TRBV7-6, with D possibly TRBD1 on 6 matching bases. The V end lost 5 bases, the J end lost 0 bases, and 14 bases lay between the germline ends. Germline CDR1 SGHVS, CDR2 FNYEAQ. This CDR3 contains 17 residues. The CDR3 loop is CASSRDRLFSGANVLTF. CDR3 sequence (DNA): TGTGCCAGCAGCCGTGACAGGTTATTCTCTGGGGCCAACGTCCTGACTTTC.

This clonotype was counted many times. This chain joins TRBV20-1 and TRBJ2-2; maybe TRBD2 (5 bases). V lost 0 bases and J 7 bases, leaving 15 bases between the germline ends. Germline values: CDR1 DFQATT, CDR2 SNEGSKA (reference sequence). The CDR3 is made up of 15 amino acids. The CDR3 here is CSAREGRRYGGELFF. The CDR3 coding sequence is TGCAGTGCTAGAGAAGGGCGGAGGTACGGCGGGGAGCTGTTTTTT.

This clonotype was detected many times. This chain connects TRBV7-2 to TRBJ2-7; the match to TRBD1 covers 8 bases. J gave up 6 bases and V 3 bases, and 7 bases lay outside the gene matches. In germline, CDR1 is SGHTA, CDR2 FQGNSA. The CDR3 covers 14 residues. This CDR3 is CASSFFSDRAEQYF. The CDR3 nucleotides are TGTGCCAGCAGCTTTTTTTCGGACAGGGCCGAGCAGTACTTC.